The 18 T cell receptor beta chains below all came from one sample that was sequenced in a study of blood T cell repertoires in COVID-19 (dated by TCRdb to the early 2020s). Preparation of the library involved the immunoSEQ multiplex PCR assay. Sourced from immuneACCESS, this table was stored by TCRdb with only in-frame sequences that have V and J called. A share of the clones is absent; for the studies checked, an unresolved V gene accounts for under half, and the remainder has no known explanation. Here the sample has about 120,000 clones; 65% to 90% occur a single time. Jointly, the top ten make up about 15% of the sample. The sample was peripheral blood. These receptors all stem from a woman aged 55 to 70 with acute or convalescent COVID-19.

The genes are TRBV9 and TRBJ2-1; the match to TRBD2 covers 8 bases. Looked up from germline, CDR1 is SGDLS and CDR2 is YYNGEE. The length of the CDR3 is 15 residues. The V and J ends lost 2 bases and 0 bases, in that order; junction bases with no gene match: 1. CDR3: CASSVGGDSYNEQFF. CDR3 DNA sequence: TGTGCCAGCAGCGTCGGGGGGGACTCCTACAATGAGCAGTTCTTC. Full variable domain (remainder filled in from reference TRBV9 and TRBJ2-1): DSGVTQTPKHLITATGQRVTLRCSPRSGDLSVYWYQQSLDQGLQFLIQYYNGEERAKGNILERFSAQQFPDLHSELNLSSLELGDSALYFCASSVGGDSYNEQFFGPGTRLTVL.

A few counts support this clone. The chain employs TRBV15 and TRBJ1-4; D is possibly TRBD1 (6 bases). V lost 1 base, J lost 4 bases, and 10 bases lay in between. Germline CDR1 and CDR2: LNHNV and YYDKDF (reference sequence). CDR3 length: 15 residues. The CDR3: CATSRATGSNEKLFF. The CDR3 DNA is TGTGCCACCAGCAGAGCAACAGGGAGTAATGAAAAACTGTTTTTT.

This clone appeared once. This chain connects TRBV5-1 to TRBJ2-5; 8 nucleotides align to TRBD1. The CDR3 sequence is 20 residues long. Germline V lookup: CDR1 SGHRS, CDR2 YFSETQ. With 7 bases clipped from V and 2 bases from J, the junction kept 25 bases outside the gene matches. Here the CDR3 reads CASQPNPRTGFFFRQETQYF. The CDR3 coding sequence is TGCGCCAGCCAACCCAACCCCCGGACAGGGTTTTTTTTTAGGCAAGAGACCCAGTACTTC.

The chain uses TRBV6-5 and TRBJ1-5, with D possibly being TRBD1 (6 bases). V was shortened by 6 bases and J by 3 bases, with 12 bases between the two germline ends. Germline CDR1 reads MNHEY; CDR2 reads SVGAGI. The CDR3 covers 14 residues. Written as DNA, the CDR3 is TGTGCCAGCAGCCAAACAGGGACCAATCAGCCCCAGCATTTT. Amino acids: CASSQTGTNQPQHF.

This clone was counted between two and nine times. This chain links TRBV9 with TRBJ2-7; TRBD2 might be the D (6 bases). Germline loops: CDR1 SGDLS, CDR2 YYNGEE. The CDR3 runs to 15 residues. The V end lost 0 bases, the J end lost 3 bases, and 13 bases lay between the germline ends. This CDR3 is CASSVDGGGNYEQYF. In DNA, the CDR3 is TGTGCCAGCAGCGTAGACGGTGGAGGGAACTACGAGCAGTACTTC.

The chain combines TRBV6-5 with TRBJ2-7, with unresolved D. Per germline, CDR1 MNHEY and CDR2 SVGAGI. The V end was cut by 5 bases, the J end by 0 bases, with 5 bases between. This CDR3 has 12 residues. Written as DNA, the CDR3 is TGTGCCAGCAGTACAAACTCCTACGAGCAGTACTTC. This codes for CASSTNSYEQYF.

With regard to this clone: This sequence may be a read error, since a much larger clone differs from it by one base. The sample has other DNA sequences that encode this CDR3 too. The V call is TRBV12-5, the J call TRBJ2-5, with TRBD2 as a possible D gene (5 bases). The CDR3 has 13 amino acids. V lost 5 bases, J lost 5 bases, and 12 bases lay in between. The germline V gene encodes CDR1 LGHNT and CDR2 FRNRAP. The CDR3 loop is CASGPRGGETQYF. The CDR3 coding sequence is TGTGCTAGTGGTCCCCGGGGTGGGGAGACCCAGTACTTC.

The chain has TRBV7-9 and TRBJ1-5; D unresolved. V was cut by 1 base and J by 3 bases, with 13 bases left in between. Germline CDR1 reads SEHNR; CDR2 reads FQNEAQ (reference sequence). The CDR3 extends over 16 amino acids. The CDR3 DNA sequence: TGTGCCAGCAGCTTAGATGACGTCAGACTCAATCAGCCCCAGCATTTT. This sequence encodes CASSLDDVRLNQPQHF.

This rearrangement joins TRBV18 to TRBJ2-3, with TRBD2 identical over 12 bases. This CDR3 spans 17 amino acids. The germline V gene has CDR1 KGHSH and CDR2 LQKENI. The J segment lost 3 bases and the V segment lost 4 bases, leaving 8 bases of the junction unmatched. CDR3 sequence reads: CASSRTSGIGSTDTQYF. The CDR3 nucleotides read TGTGCCAGCTCACGGACTAGCGGGATCGGGAGTACAGATACGCAGTATTTT.

The chain carries TRBV4-3 and TRBJ2-4; 10 nucleotides match TRBD2. The CDR3 consists of 14 residues. The germline CDR1 and CDR2 sequences are LGHNA and YSLEER. The trim removed 4 bases at V and 6 bases at J, leaving 3 bases unmatched. In nucleotides, the CDR3 is TGCGCCAGCAGCCTTTCTAGCGGGGGAAACATTCAGTACTTC. The encoded protein is CASSLSSGGNIQYF.

The chain joins TRBV6-5 to TRBJ1-5; 8 nucleotides match TRBD1. This CDR3 contains 14 residues. The V and J ends lost 6 bases and 8 bases, in that order; junction bases with no gene match: 9. The germline V gene has CDR1 MNHEY and CDR2 SVGAGI. This CDR3 reads CASSQDRANKPQHF. The CDR3 DNA reads as TGTGCCAGCAGCCAGGACAGGGCGAATAAGCCCCAGCATTTT.

This chain connects TRBV12-1 to TRBJ1-5; the table names TRBD1, a call not compared with the DNA. TRBV12-1 constitutes a pseudogene. The CDR3 is 16 residues long. The CDR3 protein is CASSYSDRGLCRPQHF. In nucleotides, the CDR3 is TGTGCCAGCAGCTACTCGGACAGGGGGCTATGTCGGCCCCAGCATTTT.

The chain carries TRBV3-1 (or the pseudogene TRBV3-2) and TRBJ1-2; TRBD1 matches at 8 bases. The germline V gene encodes CDR1 LGHDT and CDR2 YNNKEL (reference sequence). V shed 4 bases and J 2 bases; nucleotides not matched to a gene: 6. This CDR3 contains 15 residues. The CDR3 loop is CASSRLQGANYGYTF. CDR3 nucleotides: TGTGCCAGCAGCCGGCTGCAGGGGGCGAACTATGGCTACACCTTC.

V usage is TRBV9 and J usage is TRBJ2-2; 11 bases are shared with TRBD2. V dropped 6 bases and J dropped 3; count of bases not matched to a gene: 4. CDR3 length equals 15 residues. Germline CDR1 SGDLS, CDR2 YYNGEE. CDR3 in DNA: TGTGCCAGCATGGAGACTAGCGGGGACACCGGGGAGCTGTTTTTT. It specifies CASMETSGDTGELFF.

The V gene is TRBV5-5, the J gene TRBJ2-5; D gene unclear. The CDR3 spans 13 residues. Looked up from germline, CDR1 is SGHKS and CDR2 is YYEKEE (reference sequence). V lost 4 bases, J lost 1 base, and 8 bases lay in between. CDR3 amino acids: CASSPVSQETQYF. CDR3 DNA sequence: TGTGCCAGCAGCCCCGTTAGCCAAGAGACCCAGTACTTC. Full variable domain (missing parts from reference TRBV5-5 and TRBJ2-5): DAGVTQSPTHLIKTRGQQVTLRCSPISGHKSVSWYQQVLGQGPQFIFQYYEKEERGRGNFPDRFSARQFPNYSSELNVNALLLGDSALYLCASSPVSQETQYFGPGTRLLVL.

In DNA form, the CDR3 reads TGTGCCAGCAGTTTGGCGGGGGGGACGAACACCGGGGAGCTGTTTTTT. This sequence encodes CASSLAGGTNTGELFF. V gene TRBV27 combines with J gene TRBJ2-2; 9 positions agree with TRBD2. Germline V gene sequence: CDR1 MNHEY, CDR2 SMNVEV (reference sequence). The ends lost 3 bases at V and 0 bases at J; junction bases unmatched: 2. This CDR3 is built from 16 residues.

This clone has only a few counts. The CDR3 here is CASSFSGREYEQYF. CDR3 coding DNA: TGTGCCAGCAGCTTCAGCGGGAGGGAATACGAGCAGTACTTC. The gene calls are TRBV7-9 and TRBJ2-7, with 10 positions matching TRBD2. The CDR3 is 14 residues long. Losses at the gene ends were 3 bases for V and 4 bases for J; bases not matched to a gene: 3. CDR1 is SEHNR, CDR2 FQNEAQ, per germline (reference sequence).

The rearrangement links TRBV28 to TRBJ1-5; D gene ambiguous. There are 12 residues in the CDR3. Trimming left V 3 bases short and J 9 bases short, with 9 bases between. Germline values: CDR1 MDHEN, CDR2 SYDVKM. The CDR3 spells CASSLDLTPQHF. CDR3 sequence (DNA): TGTGCCAGCAGTTTGGACTTGACGCCCCAGCATTTT.